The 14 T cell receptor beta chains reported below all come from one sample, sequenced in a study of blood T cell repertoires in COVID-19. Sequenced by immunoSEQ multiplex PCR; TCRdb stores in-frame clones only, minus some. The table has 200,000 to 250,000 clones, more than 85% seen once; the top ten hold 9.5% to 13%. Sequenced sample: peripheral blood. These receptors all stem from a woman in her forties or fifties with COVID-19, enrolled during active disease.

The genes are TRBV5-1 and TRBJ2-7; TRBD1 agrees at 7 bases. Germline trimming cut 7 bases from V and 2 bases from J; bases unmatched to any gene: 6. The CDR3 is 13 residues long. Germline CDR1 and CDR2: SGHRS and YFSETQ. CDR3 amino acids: CASAADRAYEQYF. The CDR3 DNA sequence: TGCGCCAGCGCAGCCGACAGGGCCTACGAGCAGTACTTC.

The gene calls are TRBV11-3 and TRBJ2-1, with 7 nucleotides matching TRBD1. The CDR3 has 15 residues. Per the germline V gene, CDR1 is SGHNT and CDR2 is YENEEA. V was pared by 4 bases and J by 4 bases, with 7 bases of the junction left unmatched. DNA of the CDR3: TGTGCCAGCAGCTCAGACAGGGCCCTATACAATGAGCAGTTCTTC. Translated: CASSSDRALYNEQFF.

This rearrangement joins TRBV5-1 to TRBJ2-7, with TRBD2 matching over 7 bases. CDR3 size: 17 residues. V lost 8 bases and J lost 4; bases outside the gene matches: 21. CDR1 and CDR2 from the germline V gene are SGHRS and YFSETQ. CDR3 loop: CARYGRIAHTTNYEQYV. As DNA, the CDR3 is TGCGCCAGGTACGGGAGGATCGCCCACACCACGAATTACGAGCAGTACGTC.

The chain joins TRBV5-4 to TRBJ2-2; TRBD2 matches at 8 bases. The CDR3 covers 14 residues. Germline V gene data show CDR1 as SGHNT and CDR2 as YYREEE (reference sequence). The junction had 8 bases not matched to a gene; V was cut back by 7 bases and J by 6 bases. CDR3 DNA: TGTGCCAGCCGGAGACGGGGGGGACCCGGGGAGCTGTTTTTT. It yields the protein CASRRRGGPGELFF.

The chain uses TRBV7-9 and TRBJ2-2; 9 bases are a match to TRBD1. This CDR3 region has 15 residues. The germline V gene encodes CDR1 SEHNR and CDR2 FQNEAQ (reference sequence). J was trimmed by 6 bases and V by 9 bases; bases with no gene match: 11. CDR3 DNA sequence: TGTGCCAGTTTGGAGGGACAGGGTTCGGCCGGGGAGCTGTTTTTT. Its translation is CASLEGQGSAGELFF.

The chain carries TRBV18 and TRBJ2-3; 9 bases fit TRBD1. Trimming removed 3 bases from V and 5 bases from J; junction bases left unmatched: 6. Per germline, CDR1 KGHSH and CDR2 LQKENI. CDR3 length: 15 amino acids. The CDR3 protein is CASSPGQGREDTQYF. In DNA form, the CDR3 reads TGTGCCAGCTCACCCGGACAGGGGCGGGAAGATACGCAGTATTTT.

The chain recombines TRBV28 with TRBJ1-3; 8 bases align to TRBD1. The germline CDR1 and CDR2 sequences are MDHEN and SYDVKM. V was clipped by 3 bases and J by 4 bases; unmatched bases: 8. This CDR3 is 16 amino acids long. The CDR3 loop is CASSFRQGRVGNTIYF. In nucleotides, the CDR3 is TGTGCCAGCAGTTTTCGACAGGGGAGGGTAGGAAACACCATATATTTT.

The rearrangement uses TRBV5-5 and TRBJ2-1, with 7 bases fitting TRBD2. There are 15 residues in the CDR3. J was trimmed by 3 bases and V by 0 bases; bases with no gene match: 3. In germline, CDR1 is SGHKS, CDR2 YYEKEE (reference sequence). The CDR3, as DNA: TGTGCCAGCAGCTTGGAAAGCGGGGTCTACAATGAGCAGTTCTTC. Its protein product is CASSLESGVYNEQFF.

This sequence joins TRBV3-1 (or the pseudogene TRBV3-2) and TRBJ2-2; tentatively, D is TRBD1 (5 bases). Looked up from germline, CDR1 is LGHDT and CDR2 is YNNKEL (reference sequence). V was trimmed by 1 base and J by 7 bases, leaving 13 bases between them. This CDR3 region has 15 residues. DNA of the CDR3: TGTGCCAGCAGCCAAGCAAGGGGTCGGATCGGGGAGCTGTTTTTT. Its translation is CASSQARGRIGELFF.

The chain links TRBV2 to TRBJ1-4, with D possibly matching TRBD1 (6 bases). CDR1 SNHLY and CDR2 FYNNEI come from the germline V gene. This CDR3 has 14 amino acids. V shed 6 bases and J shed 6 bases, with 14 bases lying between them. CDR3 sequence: CASRPDRFDEKLFF. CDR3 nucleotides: TGTGCCAGCAGACCAGACAGGTTTGATGAAAAACTGTTTTTT.

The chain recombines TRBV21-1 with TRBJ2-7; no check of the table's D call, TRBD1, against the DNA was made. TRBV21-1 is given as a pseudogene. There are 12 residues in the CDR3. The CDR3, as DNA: TGTGCCAGCCGGGACAGGGTCCACGAGCAGTACGTC. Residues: CASRDRVHEQYV.

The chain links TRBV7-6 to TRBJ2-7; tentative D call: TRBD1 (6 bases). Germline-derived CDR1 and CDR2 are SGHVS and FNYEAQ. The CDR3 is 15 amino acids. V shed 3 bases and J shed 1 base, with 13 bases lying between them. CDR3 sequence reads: CASSLSSGVSYEQYF. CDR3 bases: TGTGCCAGCAGCTTGTCGTCAGGGGTGTCCTACGAGCAGTACTTC. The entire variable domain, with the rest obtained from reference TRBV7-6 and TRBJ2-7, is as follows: GAGVSQSPRYKVTKRGQDVALRCDPISGHVSLYWYRQALGQGPEFLTYFNYEAQQDKSGLPNDRFSAERPEGSISTLTIQRTEQRDSAMYRCASSLSSGVSYEQYFGPGTRLTVT.

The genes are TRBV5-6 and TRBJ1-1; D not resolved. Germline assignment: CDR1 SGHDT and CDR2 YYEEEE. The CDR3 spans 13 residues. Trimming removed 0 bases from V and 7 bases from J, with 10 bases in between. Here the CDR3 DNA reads TGTGCCAGCAGCTTGGGGCCGGGTCTTGAAGCTTTCTTT. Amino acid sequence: CASSLGPGLEAFF.

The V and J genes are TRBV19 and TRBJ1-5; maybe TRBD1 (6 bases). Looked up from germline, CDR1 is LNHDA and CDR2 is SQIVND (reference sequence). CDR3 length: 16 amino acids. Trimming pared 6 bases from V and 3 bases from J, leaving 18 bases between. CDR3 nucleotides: TGTGCCAGTAGCCTAACCTCGGACAGCTTCAATCAGCCCCAGCATTTT. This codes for CASSLTSDSFNQPQHF. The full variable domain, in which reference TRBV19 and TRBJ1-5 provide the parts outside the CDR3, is DGGITQSPKYLFRKEGQNVTLSCEQNLNHDAMYWYRQDPGQGLRLIYYSQIVNDFQKGDIAEGYSVSREKKESFPLTVTSAQKNPTAFYLCASSLTSDSFNQPQHFGDGTRLSIL.